The 6 T cell receptor beta chains reported below all come from one sample, sequenced in a study of blood T cells in healthy people across ages. Then a second PCR, running roughly 6 to 12 cycles, was carried out with a sample-barcoded 5' primer and a J-beta primer mix. TCRdb reprocessed the 5' RACE reads via MiXCR and lists one record per CDR3 protein. This table holds around 1,500,000 distinct CDR3 sequences, roughly 27% found once. Sequencing was performed on blood. Source of these receptors: a woman in her 30s in good health.

This sequence joins TRBV5-6 and TRBJ2-3; 11 bases map to TRBD2. V lost 1 base, J lost 11 bases, and 12 bases stayed unmatched. The length of the CDR3 is 16 residues. CDR1 is SGHDT, CDR2 YYEEEE, per germline. CDR3 sequence (DNA): TGTGCCAGCAGCTTGCATACTAGCGGGGGCCCCCAAGAGCAGTATTTT. Amino acid sequence: CASSLHTSGGPQEQYF.

CDR3 bases: TGTGCCACTAGAGAATTCAGGGAGGCCAATCAGCCCCAGCATTTT. As protein: CATREFREANQPQHF. J is TRBJ1-5 and V is TRBV19, with D perhaps TRBD1 (5 bases). The V gene lost 10 bases and the J gene lost 3 bases, with 19 bases spanning the gap. Germline CDR1 reads LNHDA; CDR2 reads SQIVND (reference sequence). CDR3 size: 15 residues. The full variable domain, its missing parts supplied by reference TRBV19 and TRBJ1-5, is DGGITQSPKYLFRKEGQNVTLSCEQNLNHDAMYWYRQDPGQGLRLIYYSQIVNDFQKGDIAEGYSVSREKKESFPLTVTSAQKNPTAFYLCATREFREANQPQHFGDGTRLSIL.

J is TRBJ1-5 and V is TRBV24-1; D call uncertain. This CDR3 has 16 residues. CDR1 and CDR2 from the germline V gene are KGHDR and SFDVKD. Trimming removed 2 bases from V and 0 bases from J, with 10 bases in between. For the CDR3, the DNA is TGTGCCACCAGTGATTCTTCAGCCTTTAGCAATCAGCCCCAGCATTTT. Translated: CATSDSSAFSNQPQHF.

This clonotype has a handful of counts. The chain couples TRBV15 to TRBJ1-2; D gene uncertain. Between the trimmed V and J ends, which lost 0 bases and 3 bases, there was a span of 5 bases. The CDR3 is made up of 13 amino acids. The germline V gene has CDR1 LNHNV and CDR2 YYDKDF (reference sequence). The chain's CDR3 is CATSREGYYGYTF. CDR3 DNA sequence: TGTGCCACCAGCAGAGAGGGGTACTATGGCTACACCTTC.

A word on this clonotype: Relative to the germline gene, one junction end is altered; a read error may explain this. The chain couples TRBV6-2 or TRBV6-3 to TRBJ2-1; the match to TRBD2 covers 7 bases. This CDR3 is 18 amino acids long. Germline loops: CDR1 MNHEY, CDR2 SVGEGT. The CDR3 here is CVSSYDPLATYSYNEQFF. For the CDR3, the DNA is TGTGTCAGCAGTTACGATCCACTAGCGACTTACTCCTACAATGAGCAGTTCTTC.

The chain carries TRBV12-3 or TRBV12-4 and TRBJ2-3; possibly TRBD1 for D (5 bases). The CDR3 extends over 14 amino acids. Trimming cost V 5 bases and J 5 bases, with 14 bases left between them. DNA for the CDR3: TGTGCCAGCAGTGCCAGGGTGCTAGTAGATACGCAGTATTTT. Protein: CASSARVLVDTQYF.